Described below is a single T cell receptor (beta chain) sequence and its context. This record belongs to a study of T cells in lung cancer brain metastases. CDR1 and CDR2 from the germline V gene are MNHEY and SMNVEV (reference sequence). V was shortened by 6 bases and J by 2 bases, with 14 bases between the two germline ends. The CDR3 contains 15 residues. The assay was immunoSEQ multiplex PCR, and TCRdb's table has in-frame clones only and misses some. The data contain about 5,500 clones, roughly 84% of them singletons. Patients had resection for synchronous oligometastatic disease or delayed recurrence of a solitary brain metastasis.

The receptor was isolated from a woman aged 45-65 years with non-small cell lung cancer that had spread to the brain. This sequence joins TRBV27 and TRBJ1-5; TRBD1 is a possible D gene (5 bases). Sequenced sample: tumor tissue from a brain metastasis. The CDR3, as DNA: TGTGCCAGCAGCCTCAGGGCTTTGGGCAATCAGCCCCAGCATTTT. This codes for CASSLRALGNQPQHF.